The sequence of this T cell receptor beta chain was determined in a study of T cell responses to AZD1222 COVID-19 vaccine. Using immunoSEQ multiplex PCR, the repertoire was profiled, and TCRdb retains in-frame clones only, with some absent. In the table there are fewer than 90,000 clones, 80% to 95% of which are singletons. With regard to this clone: Antigen specificity is unknown.

The CDR3 runs 17 residues. CDR1 is SGHDN and CDR2 is FVKESK in the germline V gene. Between the trimmed V and J ends, which lost 4 bases and 3 bases, there was a span of 22 bases. Study outcomes and limitations: A mostly white British donor set with more females was recruited, and clonal diversity was possibly underestimated.

The receptor's source is an adult who received the AZD1222 COVID-19 vaccine. The chain uses TRBV14 and TRBJ2-7; possibly TRBD1 for D (6 bases). Sequenced material: peripheral blood, taken 28 days after the second AZD1222 dose. The CDR3 here is CASSRNRVWSVGYEQYF. CDR3 DNA sequence: TGTGCCAGCAGCCGAAACAGGGTCTGGAGCGTTGGCTACGAGCAGTACTTC.